This TCR beta chain was identified during a study of CD8 T cells in Susac syndrome. RNA was extracted with the RNeasy kit, and a quantity of 0.5 to 1 ug was reverse transcribed using random hexamers. Across 54 Vbeta and 13 Jbeta, immunoSEQ multiplex PCR amplified TCR beta CDR3. TCRdb re-derived calls from the immunoSEQ multiplex PCR reads in MiXCR, one entry per CDR3 protein. The data contain roughly 400,000 distinct CDR3 sequences, around 83% of them singletons. The ends lost 4 bases at V and 7 bases at J; junction bases unmatched: 11. Germline V gene lookup returns CDR1 SGHRS and CDR2 YFSETQ. CDR3 length: 16 residues. This clonotype was detected a few times. The study sequenced TCR beta in blood CD8+ and CD4+ T cells. FACS enriched CD8+ TEMRA cells, while bulk CD8+ and CD4+ were negatively isolated.

The V gene is TRBV5-1, the J gene TRBJ2-2; the match to TRBD1 covers 9 bases. The sequence derives from a human donor with multiple sclerosis. The sample was CD8+ T cells from PBMCs. CDR3 region: CASSPTTGGSIGELFF. DNA of the CDR3: TGCGCCAGCAGCCCGACGACAGGGGGATCTATCGGGGAGCTGTTTTTT.